The 25 T cell receptor beta chains listed next were all sequenced from one sample in a study of blood T cell repertoires in COVID-19. Generated by immunoSEQ multiplex PCR, the TCRdb table keeps only in-frame clones and is missing some. The sample holds over 85,000 clones, 70% to 90% seen once. Sequenced sample: peripheral blood. These receptors all come from a human donor with COVID-19, enrolled during active disease. The donor label of this sample is uncertain.

This clone appeared a few times. The chain combines TRBV5-1 with TRBJ2-3, with 7 bases fitting TRBD1. CDR1 and CDR2 (germline): SGHRS, YFSETQ. This CDR3 is built from 15 residues. V shed 2 bases, J shed 5 bases, and the junction held 8 bases outside the gene matches. The CDR3 region is CASSLQGYQGDTQYF. CDR3 DNA: TGCGCCAGCAGCTTACAGGGGTATCAAGGAGATACGCAGTATTTT.

The DNA of the CDR3 is TGCGCCAGCAGCCTGACAGGGCTCAGCACAGATACGCAGTATTTT. It is translated as CASSLTGLSTDTQYF. The chain combines TRBV4-1 with TRBJ2-3; the match to TRBD1 covers 7 bases. This CDR3 comprises 15 residues. Germline loops: CDR1 MGHRA, CDR2 YSYEKL. Trimming cost V 4 bases and J 0 bases; bases outside gene matches: 4.

The V gene is TRBV5-1, the J gene TRBJ2-5; 10 bases are a match to TRBD1. Germline V gene lookup returns CDR1 SGHRS and CDR2 YFSETQ. The CDR3 covers 14 residues. V shed 4 bases, J shed 4 bases, and the junction held 4 bases outside the gene matches. CDR3 loop: CASSRGQGRETQYF. In nucleotides, the CDR3 is TGCGCCAGCAGCAGGGGACAGGGGCGAGAGACCCAGTACTTC.

This rearrangement joins TRBV7-9 to TRBJ2-7, with 11 positions matching TRBD2. Trimming at V came to 1 base and at J to 6 bases, leaving 2 bases not matched to a gene. Germline V lookup: CDR1 SEHNR, CDR2 FQNEAQ (reference sequence). This CDR3 is 14 amino acids long. In DNA, the CDR3 is TGTGCCAGCAGCTTAGGTCTAGCGGGAGGCGAGCAGTACTTC. Protein: CASSLGLAGGEQYF.

This chain links TRBV5-6 with TRBJ2-1, with D possibly matching TRBD1 (6 bases). V was clipped by 4 bases and J by 7 bases, with 15 bases between them. Looked up from germline, CDR1 is SGHDT and CDR2 is YYEEEE. The CDR3 length is 14 residues. The CDR3 DNA reads TGTGCCAGCAGCCGACAGGACTGGGGGAATGAGCAGTTCTTC. Protein: CASSRQDWGNEQFF. The full variable domain, in which reference TRBV5-6 and TRBJ2-1 provide the parts outside the CDR3, is DAGVTQSPTHLIKTRGQQVTLRCSPKSGHDTVSWYQQALGQGPQFIFQYYEEEERQRGNFPDRFSGHQFPNYSSELNVNALLLGDSALYLCASSRQDWGNEQFFGPGTRLTVL.

This chain uses TRBV18 with TRBJ1-2; tentative D call: TRBD1 (5 bases). Trimming took off 3 bases at V and 6 bases at J, with 11 bases between the two ends. The CDR3 extends over 13 amino acids. Looked up from germline, CDR1 is KGHSH and CDR2 is LQKENI. The CDR3 loop reads CASSPRATDGYTF. The CDR3 nucleotides read TGTGCCAGCTCACCCAGGGCTACGGATGGCTACACCTTC.

V usage is TRBV10-2 and J usage is TRBJ2-7, with 7 bases that match TRBD1. V lost 3 bases and J lost 3; bases outside the gene matches: 8. Germline V gives CDR1 WSHSY, CDR2 SAAADI. This CDR3 comprises 15 residues. The CDR3 DNA sequence: TGCGCCAGCAGTGACCCGTTCAGGGGGTACTACGAGCAGTACTTC. As protein: CASSDPFRGYYEQYF.

The chain has TRBV6-5 and TRBJ1-6, with no clear D. The CDR3 is 12 residues long. Germline CDR1 and CDR2: MNHEY and SVGAGI. The germline V and J ends were trimmed by 2 bases and 8 bases, with 4 bases remaining between them. The CDR3 region is CASSYLHSPLHF. CDR3 in DNA: TGTGCCAGCAGTTACCTTCATTCACCCCTCCACTTT.

The chain recombines TRBV18 with TRBJ2-4; 7 nucleotides line up with TRBD2. Germline V lookup: CDR1 KGHSH, CDR2 LQKENI. V dropped 3 bases and J dropped 9; count of bases not matched to a gene: 8. The CDR3 is 14 amino acids. The CDR3 bases are TGTGCCAGCTCACCGAGGGCGGGAGAGGGCATTCAGTACTTC. Encoded protein: CASSPRAGEGIQYF.

J is TRBJ2-3 and V is TRBV5-1; 14 bases fit TRBD2. Germline V gene lookup returns CDR1 SGHRS and CDR2 YFSETQ. This CDR3 spans 16 amino acids. The trim removed 3 bases at V and 3 bases at J, leaving 3 bases unmatched. The CDR3 region has the DNA TGCGCCAGCAGCTCGGGACTAGCGGGAGAAACAGATACGCAGTATTTT. This encodes CASSSGLAGETDTQYF.

The V gene is TRBV9, the J gene TRBJ2-7; D possibly corresponds to TRBD1 (5 bases). The CDR3 is made up of 14 amino acids. V was pared by 4 bases and J by 2 bases, with 13 bases between. CDR1 and CDR2 (germline): SGDLS, YYNGEE. In DNA form, the CDR3 reads TGTGCCAGCAGCCGGGTACCGGACACCTACGAGCAGTACTTC. Residues: CASSRVPDTYEQYF.

The J gene is TRBJ2-1, the V gene TRBV30; 10 bases match TRBD2. The junction had 5 bases not matched to a gene; V was cut back by 0 bases and J by 6 bases. The CDR3 runs to 15 residues. Germline V gives CDR1 GTSNPN, CDR2 SVGIG (reference sequence). The CDR3 loop is CAWSVLAGGGNEQFF. CDR3 nucleotide sequence: TGTGCCTGGAGTGTTTTAGCGGGAGGTGGCAATGAGCAGTTCTTC.

The chain links TRBV30 to TRBJ1-4; TRBD1 might be the D (5 bases). The germline V gene has CDR1 GTSNPN and CDR2 SVGIG (reference sequence). V gave up 6 bases and J gave up 4 bases, with 24 bases separating them. The CDR3 runs to 17 residues. CDR3 nucleotides: TGTGCCTGCACCCCCGCCGGGGGGGTAATTGGTAATGAAAAACTGTTTTTT. Amino acids: CACTPAGGVIGNEKLFF.

V usage is TRBV30 and J usage is TRBJ2-3; 10 bases map to TRBD2. Germline V gene data show CDR1 as GTSNPN and CDR2 as SVGIG (reference sequence). Trimming at V came to 4 bases and at J to 3 bases, leaving 1 base not matched to a gene. This CDR3 contains 13 residues. CDR3 region: CAWKLAGTDTQYF. CDR3 bases: TGTGCCTGGAAACTAGCGGGAACAGATACGCAGTATTTT.

The V and J genes are TRBV5-1 and TRBJ1-3; 7 positions match TRBD1. Germline CDR1 SGHRS, CDR2 YFSETQ. The CDR3 spans 17 residues. With 5 bases clipped from V and 0 bases from J, the junction kept 11 bases outside the gene matches. CDR3 region: CASRFLTGSSSGNTIYF. The CDR3 DNA follows: TGCGCCAGCAGATTCCTGACAGGGTCGAGCTCTGGAAACACCATATATTTT. The whole variable domain, remainder taken from reference TRBV5-1 and TRBJ1-3, is KAGVTQTPRYLIKTRGQQVTLSCSPISGHRSVSWYQQTPGQGLQFLFEYFSETQRNKGNFPGRFSGRQFSNSRSEMNVSTLELGDSALYLCASRFLTGSSSGNTIYFGEGSWLTVV.

The chain has TRBV29-1 and TRBJ2-1; 10 nucleotides align to TRBD2. The CDR3 is 17 amino acids. The germline gives CDR1 SQVTM, CDR2 ANQGSEA. The junction had 10 bases not matched to a gene; V was cut back by 5 bases and J by 0 bases. The CDR3 bases are TGCAGCGTTACGGGACTAGCGACCCCGAGCTCCTACAATGAGCAGTTCTTC. This codes for CSVTGLATPSSYNEQFF.

This rearrangement joins TRBV30 to TRBJ1-6; a weak D match, TRBD1 (5 bases). Trimming pared 2 bases from V and 5 bases from J, leaving 13 bases between. The CDR3 contains 15 residues. CDR1 is GTSNPN and CDR2 is SVGIG in the germline V gene (reference sequence). The CDR3 region is CAWSLGHHDNSPLHF. In nucleotides, the CDR3 is TGTGCCTGGAGTCTAGGACACCATGATAATTCACCCCTCCACTTT.

CDR3: CASSPGLQLMEKLFF. For the CDR3, the DNA is TGTGCCAGCAGCCCGGGTCTCCAACTAATGGAAAAACTGTTTTTT. The V gene is TRBV9, the J gene TRBJ1-4; D remains ambiguous. Trimming stripped 4 bases from V and 8 bases from J, with 18 bases between. CDR1 is SGDLS and CDR2 is YYNGEE in the germline V gene. The length of the CDR3 is 15 residues. Together with reference TRBV9 and TRBJ1-4, the CDR3 gives the full variable domain: DSGVTQTPKHLITATGQRVTLRCSPRSGDLSVYWYQQSLDQGLQFLIQYYNGEERAKGNILERFSAQQFPDLHSELNLSSLELGDSALYFCASSPGLQLMEKLFFGSGTQLSVL.

The gene calls are TRBV7-2 and TRBJ2-7; TRBD1 is a possible D gene (6 bases). Germline-derived CDR1 and CDR2 are SGHTA and FQGNSA. The V gene lost 5 bases and the J gene lost 0 bases, with 14 bases spanning the gap. This CDR3 is built from 15 residues. The CDR3: CASSPVAGDSYEQYF. The CDR3 region has the DNA TGTGCCAGCAGCCCAGTGGCAGGGGACTCCTACGAGCAGTACTTC.

The genes are TRBV3-1 (or the pseudogene TRBV3-2) and TRBJ1-2, with TRBD1 as a possible D gene (6 bases). The CDR3 is 16 amino acids. Trimming stripped 2 bases from V and 4 bases from J, with 17 bases between. In germline, CDR1 is LGHDT, CDR2 YNNKEL (reference sequence). As DNA, the CDR3 is TGTGCCAGCAGCCAACCCCCCGGGGGGGGCGGCTATGGCTACACCTTC. Translating gives CASSQPPGGGGYGYTF.

V gene TRBV19 combines with J gene TRBJ2-3, with 7 nucleotides matching TRBD2. The CDR3 extends over 16 amino acids. The V and J ends lost 7 bases and 5 bases, in that order; junction bases with no gene match: 15. Germline V gene lookup returns CDR1 LNHDA and CDR2 SQIVND (reference sequence). The CDR3 nucleotides read TGTGCCAGTACCGATTCCCTGACTAGCTCTAGAGATACGCAGTATTTT. Protein: CASTDSLTSSRDTQYF.

CDR3 in DNA: TGTGCCAGCAGCTCCCCCGGGACTTCCGACGATGAGCAGTTCTTC. This sequence encodes CASSSPGTSDDEQFF. The chain combines TRBV7-2 with TRBJ2-1; perhaps TRBD2 as D (6 bases). Germline CDR1 is SGHTA and CDR2 is FQGNSA. V was shortened by 4 bases and J by 8 bases, with 18 bases between the two germline ends. The CDR3 totals 15 residues.

The rearrangement links TRBV11-3 to TRBJ1-2; 7 bases map to TRBD1. This CDR3 is built from 15 residues. Germline V gene lookup returns CDR1 SGHNT and CDR2 YENEEA. V shed 4 bases and J 2 bases; nucleotides not matched to a gene: 7. Here the CDR3 reads CASSSTGQANYGYTF. The DNA for the CDR3 is TGTGCCAGCAGCTCCACCGGACAGGCGAACTATGGCTACACCTTC.

The chain has TRBV6-6 and TRBJ2-1; 10 nucleotides line up with TRBD2. Germline values: CDR1 MNHNY, CDR2 SVGAGI (reference sequence). The CDR3 has 11 amino acids. CDR3 region: CGTSGYNEQFF. The DNA of the CDR3 is TGTGGGACTAGCGGCTACAATGAGCAGTTCTTC.

J is TRBJ2-5 and V is TRBV30; D gene unclear. The CDR3 extends over 13 amino acids. The V end was cut by 0 bases, the J end by 1 base, with 6 bases between. Germline CDR1 and CDR2: GTSNPN and SVGIG (reference sequence). The CDR3 reads CAWSVTLQETQYF. CDR3 bases: TGTGCCTGGAGTGTAACTCTCCAAGAGACCCAGTACTTC.